The next 5 T cell receptor beta chains were all read from a single sample in a study of shared clonotypes between healthy human individuals. The protocol was immunoSEQ multiplex PCR, while the TCRdb copy is restricted to in-frame clones and leaves out a portion. The sample has about 1.5 million clones; 95% to 99% are singletons. The specimen sequenced was naive CD4+ T cells sorted from blood. Described subset: CD45RA+ positively selected. Every receptor here comes from a man aged 30-40 years in good health.

The V gene is TRBV5-4, the J gene TRBJ1-2, with D hard to call. V was cut by 4 bases and J by 7 bases, with 14 bases left in between. Germline V CDR1 and CDR2: SGHNT, YYREEE (reference sequence). The CDR3 length is 13 residues. The CDR3 DNA reads TGTGCCAGCAGCCGATCGCCAGGACGTGGCTACACCTTC. It codes for CASSRSPGRGYTF.

V is TRBV5-6 and J is TRBJ2-1; D not resolved. This CDR3 has 14 amino acids. The V end was cut by 2 bases, the J end by 7 bases, with 13 bases between. Germline-derived CDR1 and CDR2 are SGHDT and YYEEEE. The CDR3 is CASSFGSRANEQFF. The CDR3 DNA reads TGTGCCAGCAGCTTTGGTTCCCGAGCGAATGAGCAGTTCTTC.

The chain recombines TRBV7-9 with TRBJ2-7; 12 bases match TRBD2. Trimming removed 5 bases from V and 6 bases from J; junction bases left unmatched: 8. This CDR3 has 15 residues. Germline CDR1 is SEHNR and CDR2 is FQNEAQ (reference sequence). CDR3 nucleotide sequence: TGTGCCAGCAGCATAGGACTAGCGGGGCACCTCGAGCAGTACTTC. This codes for CASSIGLAGHLEQYF.

DNA for the CDR3: TGTGCCAGCAGTTTATGGCGTAGGGGGTTAGGTGGGGCCAACGTCCTGACTTTC. Translating gives CASSLWRRGLGGANVLTF. The rearrangement joins TRBV28 to TRBJ2-6; perhaps TRBD1 as D (6 bases). The CDR3 sequence is 18 residues long. The V end lost 0 bases, the J end lost 3 bases, and 15 bases lay between the germline ends. The germline V gene encodes CDR1 MDHEN and CDR2 SYDVKM.

The chain couples TRBV5-1 to TRBJ1-2; tentative D call: TRBD1 (5 bases). Germline CDR1 is SGHRS and CDR2 is YFSETQ. V was trimmed by 0 bases and J by 1 base, leaving 13 bases between them. The CDR3 is 16 amino acids. The CDR3 coding sequence is TGCGCCAGCAGCTTGGACAGGCCGAATATTAACTATGGCTACACCTTC. Translating gives CASSLDRPNINYGYTF.